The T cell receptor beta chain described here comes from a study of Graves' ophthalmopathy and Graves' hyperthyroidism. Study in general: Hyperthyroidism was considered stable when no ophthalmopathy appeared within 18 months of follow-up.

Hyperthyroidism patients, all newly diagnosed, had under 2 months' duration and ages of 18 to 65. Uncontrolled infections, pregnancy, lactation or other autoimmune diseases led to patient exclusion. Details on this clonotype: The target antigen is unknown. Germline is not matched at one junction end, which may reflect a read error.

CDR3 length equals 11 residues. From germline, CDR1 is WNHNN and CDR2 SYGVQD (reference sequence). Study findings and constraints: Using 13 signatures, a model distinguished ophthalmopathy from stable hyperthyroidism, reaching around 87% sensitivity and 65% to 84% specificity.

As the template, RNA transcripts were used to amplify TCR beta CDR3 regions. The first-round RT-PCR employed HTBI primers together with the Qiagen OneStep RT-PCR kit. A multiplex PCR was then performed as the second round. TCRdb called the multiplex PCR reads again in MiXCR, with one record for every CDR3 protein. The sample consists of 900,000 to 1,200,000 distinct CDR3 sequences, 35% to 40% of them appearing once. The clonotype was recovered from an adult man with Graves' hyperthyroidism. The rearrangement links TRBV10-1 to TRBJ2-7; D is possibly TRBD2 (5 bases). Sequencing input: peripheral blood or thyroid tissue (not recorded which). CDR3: CTSSRGYEQYF. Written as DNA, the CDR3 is TGCACCAGCAGTCGGGGTTACGAGCAGTACTTC.